This T cell receptor beta chain was documented in a study of T-cell reconstitution after alpha-beta-depleted transplantation in children. Trimming removed 0 bases from V and 2 bases from J, with 7 bases in between. Germline CDR1 LGHDT, CDR2 YNNKEL (reference sequence). This CDR3 is 15 amino acids long. On this clonotype: The antigen is not known.

Findings and limits, study-wide: At day 60, the high TCRbeta diversity found in some patients originated from recipient T cells and thymic progenitors that had survived. One year after transplant, T-cell counts and diversity came mostly from newly produced T cells. Alpha-beta T cells about two months after transplant reportedly derived from several hundred expanded graft clones.

A library of TCRbeta sequences, prepared with unique molecular identifiers, was generated. TCRdb recomputed calls from the PCR reads with MiXCR, one row per CDR3 protein. The sample consists of 200,000 or so distinct CDR3 sequences, 5.5% to 7% of them appearing once. Sample: PBMCs, taken before TCRalphabeta/CD19-depleted stem cell transplant. The chain carries TRBV3-1 and TRBJ1-4; possibly TRBD1 for D (6 bases). This clonotype was sampled from a girl less than two years old with combined immunodeficiency, due to receive a stem cell transplant. In DNA form, the CDR3 reads TGTGCCAGCAGCCAAGATCAGGGGACTAATGAAAAACTGTTTTTT. Protein sequence: CASSQDQGTNEKLFF.